The clone carrying this T cell receptor beta chain appeared many times. TCRdb re-called the reads through MiXCR, storing one row per CDR3 protein. The data contain 250,000 or so distinct CDR3 sequences, around 12% of them singletons. V dropped 4 bases and J dropped 5; count of bases not matched to a gene: 8. Per the germline V gene, CDR1 is MGHDK and CDR2 is SYGVNS. CDR3 length equals 15 residues. These data belong to a study of T cell repertoires in cytomegalovirus infection. Sequenced input: PBMCs. This TCR was recovered from a human donor in good health (CMV status not recorded). Some clones in this sample may be carry-over from other donors' samples. The V and J genes are TRBV25-1 and TRBJ2-5; 9 bases agree with TRBD1. The DNA of the CDR3 is TGTGCCAGCAGTGCGCCCGGGACAGGGTCGGAGACCCAGTACTTC. Translating it yields CASSAPGTGSETQYF.